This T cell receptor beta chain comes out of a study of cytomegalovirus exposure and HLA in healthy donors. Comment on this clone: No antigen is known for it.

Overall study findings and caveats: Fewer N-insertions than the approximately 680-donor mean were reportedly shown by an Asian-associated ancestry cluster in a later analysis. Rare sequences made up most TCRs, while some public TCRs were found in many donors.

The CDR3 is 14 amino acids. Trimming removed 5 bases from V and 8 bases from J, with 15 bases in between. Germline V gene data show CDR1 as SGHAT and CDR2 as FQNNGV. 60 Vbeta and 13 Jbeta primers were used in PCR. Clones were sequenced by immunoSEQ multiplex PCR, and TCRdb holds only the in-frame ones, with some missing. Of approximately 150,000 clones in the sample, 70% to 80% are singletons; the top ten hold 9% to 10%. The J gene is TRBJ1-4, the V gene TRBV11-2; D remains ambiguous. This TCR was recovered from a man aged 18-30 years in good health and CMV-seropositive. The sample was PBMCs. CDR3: CASSRGGLTEKLFF. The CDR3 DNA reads TGTGCCAGCAGCCGGGGAGGGTTAACGGAAAAACTGTTTTTT.